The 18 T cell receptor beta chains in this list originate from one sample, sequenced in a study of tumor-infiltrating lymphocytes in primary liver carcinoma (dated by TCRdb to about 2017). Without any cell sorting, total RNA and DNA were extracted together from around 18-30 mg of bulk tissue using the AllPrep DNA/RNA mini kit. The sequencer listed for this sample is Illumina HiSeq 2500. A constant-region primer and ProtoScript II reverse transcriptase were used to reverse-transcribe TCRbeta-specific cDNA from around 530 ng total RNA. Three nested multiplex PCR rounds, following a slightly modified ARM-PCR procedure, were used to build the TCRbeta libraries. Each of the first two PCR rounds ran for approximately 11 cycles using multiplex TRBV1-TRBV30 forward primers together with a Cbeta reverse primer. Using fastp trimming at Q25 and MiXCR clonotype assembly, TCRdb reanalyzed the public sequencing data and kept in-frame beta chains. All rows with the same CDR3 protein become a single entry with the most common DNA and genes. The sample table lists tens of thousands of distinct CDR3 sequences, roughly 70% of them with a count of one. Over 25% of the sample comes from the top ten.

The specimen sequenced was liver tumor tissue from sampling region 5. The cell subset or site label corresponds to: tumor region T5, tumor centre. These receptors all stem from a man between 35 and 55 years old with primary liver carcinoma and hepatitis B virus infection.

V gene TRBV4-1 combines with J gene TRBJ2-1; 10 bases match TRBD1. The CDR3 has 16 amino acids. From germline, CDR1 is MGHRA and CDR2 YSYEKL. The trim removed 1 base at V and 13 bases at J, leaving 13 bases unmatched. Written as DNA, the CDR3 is TGCGCCAGCAGCCAAGCAGGACAGGGGGGAAACAGTGACCAGTTCTTC. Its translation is CASSQAGQGGNSDQFF.

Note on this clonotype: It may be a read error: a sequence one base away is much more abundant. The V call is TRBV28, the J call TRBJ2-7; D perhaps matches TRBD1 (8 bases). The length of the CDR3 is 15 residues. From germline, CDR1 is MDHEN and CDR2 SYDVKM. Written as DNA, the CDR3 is TGTGCCAGCAGTCGGGGGGACAGGATAACCGTCGAGCGGTACTTC. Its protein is CASSRGDRITVERYF.

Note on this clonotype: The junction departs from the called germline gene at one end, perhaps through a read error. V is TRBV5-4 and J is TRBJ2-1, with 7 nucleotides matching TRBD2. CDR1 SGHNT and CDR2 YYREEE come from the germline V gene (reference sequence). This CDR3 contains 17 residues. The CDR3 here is CASSREAGTSSYNEQFF. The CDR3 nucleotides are TGTGCTAGCAGCCGCGAAGCGGGAACAAGCTCCTACAATGAGCAGTTCTTC.

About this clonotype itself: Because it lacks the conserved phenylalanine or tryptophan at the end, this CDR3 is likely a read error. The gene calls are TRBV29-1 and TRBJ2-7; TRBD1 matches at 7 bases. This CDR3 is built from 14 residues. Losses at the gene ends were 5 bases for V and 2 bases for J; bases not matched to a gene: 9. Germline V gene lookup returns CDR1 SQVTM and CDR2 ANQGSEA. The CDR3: CSVMRGGSPYEQYL. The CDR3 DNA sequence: TGCAGCGTTATGAGAGGGGGCAGCCCCTACGAGCAGTACCTC.

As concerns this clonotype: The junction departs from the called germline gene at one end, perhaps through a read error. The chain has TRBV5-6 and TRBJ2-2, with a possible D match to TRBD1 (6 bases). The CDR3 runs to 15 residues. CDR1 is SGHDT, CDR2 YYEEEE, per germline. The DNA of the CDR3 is TGTGCCAGTAGCTTGGAGCAGGGGATAACCCGGGAGCTGTTTTTT. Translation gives CASSLEQGITRELFF.

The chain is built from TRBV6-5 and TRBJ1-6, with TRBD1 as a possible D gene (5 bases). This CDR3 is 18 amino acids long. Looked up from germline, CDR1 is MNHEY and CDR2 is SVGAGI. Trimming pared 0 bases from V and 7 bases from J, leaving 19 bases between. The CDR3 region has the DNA TGTGCCAGCAGTTACTCGGGGCTGCAGAGGGCGAGAAATTCACCCCTCCACTTT. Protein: CASSYSGLQRARNSPLHF.

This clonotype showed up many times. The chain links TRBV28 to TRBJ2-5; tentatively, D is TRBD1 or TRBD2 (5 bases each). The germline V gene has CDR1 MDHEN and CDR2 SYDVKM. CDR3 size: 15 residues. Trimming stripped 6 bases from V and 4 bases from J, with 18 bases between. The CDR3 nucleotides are TGTGCCAGCAGCAAGGCCGGGGCCCTTGGAGAGACCCAGTACTTC. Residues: CASSKAGALGETQYF.

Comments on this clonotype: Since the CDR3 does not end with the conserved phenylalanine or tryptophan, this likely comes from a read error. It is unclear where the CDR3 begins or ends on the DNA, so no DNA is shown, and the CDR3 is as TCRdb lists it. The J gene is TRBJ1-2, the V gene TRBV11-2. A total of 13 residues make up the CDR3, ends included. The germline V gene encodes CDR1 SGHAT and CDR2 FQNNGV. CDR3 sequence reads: CASSLEGNYSHSL.

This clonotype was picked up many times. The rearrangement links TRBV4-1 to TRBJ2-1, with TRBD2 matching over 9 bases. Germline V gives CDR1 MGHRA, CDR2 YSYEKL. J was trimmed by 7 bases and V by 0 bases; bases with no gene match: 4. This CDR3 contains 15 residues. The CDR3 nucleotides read TGCGCCAGCAGCCAAGAGTTAACTAGCGGGAATGAGCAGTTCTTC. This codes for CASSQELTSGNEQFF.

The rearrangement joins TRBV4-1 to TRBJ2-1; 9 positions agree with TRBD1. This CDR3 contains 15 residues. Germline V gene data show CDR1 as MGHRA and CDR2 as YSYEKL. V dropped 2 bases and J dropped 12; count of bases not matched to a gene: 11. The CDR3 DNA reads TGCGCCAGCAGCCAATCGGGACAGGGATACAGTGGGCAGTTCTTC. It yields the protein CASSQSGQGYSGQFF.

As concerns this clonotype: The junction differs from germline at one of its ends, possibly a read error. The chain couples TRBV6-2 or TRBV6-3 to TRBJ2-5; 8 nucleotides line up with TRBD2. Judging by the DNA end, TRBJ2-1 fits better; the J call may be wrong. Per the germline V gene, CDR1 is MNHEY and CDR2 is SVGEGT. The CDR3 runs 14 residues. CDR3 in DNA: TGTACCAGCAGTCGTGGGACTAGAATCGAGACCCAGTTCTTC. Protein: CTSSRGTRIETQFF.

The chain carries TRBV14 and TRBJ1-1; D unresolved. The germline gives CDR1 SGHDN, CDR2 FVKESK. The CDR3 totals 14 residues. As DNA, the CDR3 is TGTGATAGCAGCCCAGGAACTGGGAACACTGAAGCTTTCTTT. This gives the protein CDSSPGTGNTEAFF.

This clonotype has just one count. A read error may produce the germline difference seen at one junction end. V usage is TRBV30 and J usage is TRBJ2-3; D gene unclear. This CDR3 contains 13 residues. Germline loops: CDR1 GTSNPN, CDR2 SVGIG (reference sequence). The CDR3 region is CAWSSLPPYTQHF. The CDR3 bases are TGTGCCTGGAGTTCCCTACCCCCATATACGCAACATTTT.

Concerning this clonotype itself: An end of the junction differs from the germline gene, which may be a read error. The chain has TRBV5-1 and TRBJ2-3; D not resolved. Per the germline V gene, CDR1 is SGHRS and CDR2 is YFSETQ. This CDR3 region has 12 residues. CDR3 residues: CAGSSSTDTQYF. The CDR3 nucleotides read TGCGCCGGCAGCTCCAGCACAGATACGCAGTATTTT.

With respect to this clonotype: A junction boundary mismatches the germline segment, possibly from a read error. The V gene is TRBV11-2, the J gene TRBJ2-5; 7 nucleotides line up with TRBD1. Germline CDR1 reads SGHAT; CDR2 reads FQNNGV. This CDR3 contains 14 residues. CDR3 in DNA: TGTGCCAGCGGCTTAGATCGGGTAGGGGGCGGCAAGTACTTC. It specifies CASGLDRVGGGKYF.

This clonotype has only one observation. The CDR3 coding sequence is TGTGCCAGCAGCCAGGTTCGGGCAGCCCACAATGAGCAGTTCTTC. This encodes CASSQVRAAHNEQFF. The chain joins TRBV7-9 to TRBJ2-1; unclear D gene. The CDR3 runs 15 residues. Germline loops: CDR1 SEHNR, CDR2 FQNEAQ (reference sequence). V lost 5 bases and J lost 5, with 16 bases in between.

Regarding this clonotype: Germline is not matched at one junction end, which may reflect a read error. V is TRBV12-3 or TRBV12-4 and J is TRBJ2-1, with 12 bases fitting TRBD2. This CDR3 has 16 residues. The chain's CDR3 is CASSPFELAGGNEQFF. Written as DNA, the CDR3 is TGTGCCAGCAGCCCCTTCGAACTAGCGGGGGGCAATGAGCAGTTCTTT.

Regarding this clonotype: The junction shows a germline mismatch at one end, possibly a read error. CDR3 protein: CSVYGGSSSGASVLTF. CDR3 DNA: TGCAGCGTCTACGGCGGGTCCTCCTCGGGGGCCAGCGTCCTGACTTTC. The genes are TRBV29-1 and TRBJ2-6, with D perhaps assigned TRBD1 or TRBD2 (6 bases each). Germline CDR1 is SQVTM and CDR2 is ANQGSEA. This CDR3 contains 16 residues.